These T cell receptor beta chains were read from a single sample in a study of blood T cell repertoires in COVID-19. Method: immunoSEQ multiplex PCR; TCRdb's copy keeps in-frame clones and lacks some. The data contain about 310,000 clones, around nine tenths of them seen just once; the ten biggest clones take up around a tenth. Sequencing was performed on PBMCs or T cells enriched from blood (not recorded which). These receptors came from a woman in her thirties or forties who had recovered from COVID-19. Each CDR3 is given with its conserved first and last residue. A D gene is named only where the DNA matches it firmly. Size is stated for part of the rows, as once, few or many counts, or as a class when the clone is expanded.

>TRBJ1-1|once|TRBV20-1|TRBD1
TGCAGTGCCCTACAGGGGGTAGAAGCTTTCTTT
CSALQGVEAFF
>TRBJ1-5|NA|TRBV24-1|NA
TGTGCCACCAGTGCACTTTCCGGGCAGCCCCAGCATTTT
CATSALSGQPQHF
>TRBJ2-7|NA|TRBV18|TRBD1
TGTGCCAGCTCACCACGTGGACAGGCGGAGAGGCAGTACTTC
CASSPRGQAERQYF
>TRBJ1-2|NA|TRBV28|TRBD1
TGTGCCAGCAGTTTCCAGGGGGCGCCTGACTATGGCTACACCTTC
CASSFQGAPDYGYTF
>TRBJ2-6|NA|TRBV21-1|NA
TGTGCCAGCAGCAAAGCGAGGATAGCGGGGTGTAGCTCTGGGGCCAACGTCCTGACTTTC
CASSKARIAGCSSGANVLTF
>TRBJ2-7|NA|TRBV7-9|NA
TGTGCCAGCAGCTTCGGCAGGCCCCCCTACGAGCAGTACTTC
CASSFGRPPYEQYF
>TRBJ1-5|NA|TRBV10-1|NA
TGCGCCAGCAGGCTTGGGCCCCGACCCACATGGCCCCAGCATTTT
CASRLGPRPTWPQHF
>TRBJ2-5|once|TRBV5-1|NA
TGCGCCAGCAGCTCGGGTGGGAGAGGACAAGAGACCCAGTACTTC
CASSSGGRGQETQYF
>TRBJ1-3|NA|TRBV7-6|TRBD1
TGTGCCAGCAGCTTAGGATTAGTGGACAGGGGAAACACCATATATTTT
CASSLGLVDRGNTIYF
>TRBJ2-7|NA|TRBV11-2|TRBD1
TGTGCCAGCAGCTTCCTAAGGGTGCCAGGGGGTGTGGACGAGCAGTACTTC
CASSFLRVPGGVDEQYF
>TRBJ2-7|NA|TRBV30|NA
TGTGCCTGGAGTCCCACCGGAAGAGGCGAGCAGTACTTC
CAWSPTGRGEQYF
>TRBJ1-2|NA|TRBV5-1|TRBD1
TGCGCCAGCAGCTCACAGGGGGTACCTTCTAATGGCTACACCTTC
CASSSQGVPSNGYTF
>TRBJ2-7|NA|TRBV4-2|TRBD2
TGTGCCAGCAGCCAAAGTCTAGCGGGGACCCCTACCTACGAGCAGTACTTC
CASSQSLAGTPTYEQYF
>TRBJ2-2|NA|TRBV19|NA
TGTGCCAGTAGTATAAGCGTGGTCACCGGGGAGCTGTTTTTT
CASSISVVTGELFF
>TRBJ2-7|NA|TRBV30|TRBD2
TGTGCCTCCACTAGCGGGGGGGTCTACGAGCAGTACTTC
CASTSGGVYEQYF
>TRBJ2-1|few|TRBV7-2|TRBD2
TGTGCCAGCAGCTTAAGGAGGTCGGTAGCGGGAGAGCAGTTCTTC
CASSLRRSVAGEQFF
>TRBJ2-7|NA|TRBV27|TRBD2
TGTGCCAGCAGTATAGCGGGCTCCTACGAGCAGTACTTC
CASSIAGSYEQYF
>TRBJ2-5|NA|TRBV12-3/TRBV12-4|TRBD2
TGTGCCAGCAGTCCCCCCGGGGGGTCCCAGTACTTC
CASSPPGGSQYF
>TRBJ2-2|NA|TRBV28|TRBD2
TGTGCCAGCAGTGAAGCGGGGGGTGAAAAGAACACCGGGGAGCTGTTTTTT
CASSEAGGEKNTGELFF
>TRBJ2-7|NA|TRBV12-3/TRBV12-4|NA
TGTGCCAGCAGTTTAATGGGGGGCTACGAGCAGTACTTC
CASSLMGGYEQYF
>TRBJ1-2|NA|TRBV30|NA
TGTGCCTGGAGTAAACCCCCTATGGATGGCTACACCTTC
CAWSKPPMDGYTF
>TRBJ1-6|NA|TRBV27|TRBD1
TGTGCCAGCAGTTTCGGACAGGCGTCGGATTCACCCCTCCACTTT
CASSFGQASDSPLHF
>TRBJ2-3|NA|TRBV13|TRBD2
TGTGCCAGCAGCTTAGAGGGGCTAGCGGGTACCCCGGTGGGCACAGATACGCAGTATTTT
CASSLEGLAGTPVGTDTQYF
>TRBJ2-7|NA|TRBV2|NA
TGTGCCAGCAGTTTCGGACTGCAACGGAGCGAGCAGTACTTC
CASSFGLQRSEQYF
>TRBJ2-4|NA|TRBV29-1|NA
TGCAGCGTTGAAGAGGGGGGAACCAAAAACATTCAGTACTTC
CSVEEGGTKNIQYF
>TRBJ1-3|NA|TRBV2|TRBD1
TGTGCCAGCAGTGAGAGGGGGCGCGGTGGAAACACCATATATTTT
CASSERGRGGNTIYF
>TRBJ2-5|NA|TRBV7-2|TRBD2
TGTGCCAGCAGCTCACGGACTAGCGGGGGGGGAGAGACCCAGTACTTC
CASSSRTSGGGETQYF
>TRBJ1-5|once|TRBV30|NA
TGTGCCTGGAGTGTGTCGGGGTCGGATCAGCCCCAGCATTTT
CAWSVSGSDQPQHF
>TRBJ2-7|NA|TRBV4-1|NA
TGCGCCAGCAGCCCCGGACAGATACTCTACGAGCAGTACTTC
CASSPGQILYEQYF
>TRBJ1-5|once|TRBV24-1|TRBD1
TGTGCCACCAGTAACAGGGGTAGTCAGCCCCAGCATTTT
CATSNRGSQPQHF
>TRBJ2-1|NA|TRBV20-1|NA
TGCAGTGCTAGTTTTAGGTTAGCGAGAAATGAGCAGTTCTTC
CSASFRLARNEQFF
>TRBJ1-4|NA|TRBV5-1|TRBD1
TGCGCCAGCAGCAGCCCGACAGGGGAGTCTTCAACTAATGAAAAACTGTTTTTT
CASSSPTGESSTNEKLFF
>TRBJ1-2|few|TRBV24-1|TRBD1
TGTGCCACCAGTGATTTGCAGGCAGGGGGCAACTATGGCTACACCTTC
CATSDLQAGGNYGYTF
>TRBJ1-2|NA|TRBV6-5|NA
TGTGCCAGCAGTTATCAGGCAGACAGCTATGGCTACACCTTC
CASSYQADSYGYTF
>TRBJ1-1|once|TRBV28|NA
TGTGCCAGCAGTTTATACAGGAACACTGAAGCTTTCTTT
CASSLYRNTEAFF
>TRBJ1-1|NA|TRBV7-9|TRBD1
TGTGCCAGCAGCGTCCGGGACAGGGGGAACACTGAAGCTTTCTTT
CASSVRDRGNTEAFF
>TRBJ2-3|NA|TRBV6-5|NA
TGTGCCAGCAGTTACGGAGGGACTCGTCAAGATACGCAGTATTTT
CASSYGGTRQDTQYF
>TRBJ2-1|NA|TRBV11-3|NA
TGTGCCAGCGGGGGGGGGCCGAATGAGCAGTTCTTC
CASGGGPNEQFF
>TRBJ1-1|NA|TRBV5-4|NA
TGTGCCAGCAGCCAACAGGGTTCTACTGAAGCTTTCTTT
CASSQQGSTEAFF
>TRBJ2-7|NA|TRBV28|NA
TGTGCCAGCAGTTTTTCGGAGAGAGGATCCTACGAGCAGTACTTC
CASSFSERGSYEQYF
>TRBJ2-7|once|TRBV18|TRBD2
TGTGCCAGCTCACAAACTAGCGGGAGGTCGGACGAGCAGTACTTC
CASSQTSGRSDEQYF
>TRBJ2-3|NA|TRBV7-8|TRBD2
TGTGCCAGCAGCCCGACCCCCAGCGGGGGCACAGATACGCAGTATTTT
CASSPTPSGGTDTQYF
>TRBJ2-7|NA|TRBV2|NA
TGTGCCACAACGACTGAACCGAACTACGAGCAGTACTTC
CATTTEPNYEQYF
>TRBJ1-5|few|TRBV6-5|TRBD1
TGTGCCAGCAGGACAGGGGGCGGTCAGCCCCAGCATTTT
CASRTGGGQPQHF
>TRBJ1-5|NA|TRBV27|NA
TGTGCCAGCAATCCCCTTAGCGTGACGAGCAATCAGCCCCAGCATTTT
CASNPLSVTSNQPQHF
>TRBJ2-5|NA|TRBV5-6|NA
TGTGCCAGCAGCTACCGGGACACAGAAGAGACCCAGTACTTC
CASSYRDTEETQYF
>TRBJ2-3|NA|TRBV28|TRBD1
TGTGCCAGCACTTTGTTTGGGACAGGGTACACAGATACGCAGTATTTT
CASTLFGTGYTDTQYF
>TRBJ1-6|NA|TRBV5-5|TRBD1
TGTGCCAGCAGACGGACAGGGGGAAATTCACCCCTCCACTTT
CASRRTGGNSPLHF